This TCR beta chain was obtained from a study of vaccination and CD4 T cells after COVID-19. This CDR3 is built from 13 residues. V lost 6 bases, J lost 6 bases, and 12 bases lay in between. Looked up from germline, CDR1 is DFQATT and CDR2 is SNEGSKA (reference sequence). A word on this clonotype: Its antigen is undetermined.

The treatment: approximately nine-day PBMC culture with coronavirus spike peptide pools or control peptides (ViraFEST assay). An Oncomine TCR Beta short-read assay was used to sequence the DNA from cultured CD4+ T cells. TCRdb re-analysed the PCR reads in MiXCR, keeping a single row per CDR3 protein. The sample yields several thousand distinct CDR3 sequences, less than 70% seen once. This chain links TRBV20-1 with TRBJ1-6; D uncertain. The source is a human donor with COVID-19. Sequences were derived from cultured CD4+ T cells from blood, sampled after SARS-CoV-2 vaccination. CDR3 sequence (DNA): TGCAGTGCCCTTTCGCGGGTTAATTCACCCCTCCACTTT. Encoded protein: CSALSRVNSPLHF.